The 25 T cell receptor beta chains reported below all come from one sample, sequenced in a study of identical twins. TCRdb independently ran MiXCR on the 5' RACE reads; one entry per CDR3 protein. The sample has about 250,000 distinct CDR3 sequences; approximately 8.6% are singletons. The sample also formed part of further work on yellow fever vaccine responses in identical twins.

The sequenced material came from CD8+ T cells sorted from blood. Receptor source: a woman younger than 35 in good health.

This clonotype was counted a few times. CDR3 coding DNA: TGTGCCAGCAGTGAACCGGCCCCGCAGTACTTC. Its translation is CASSEPAPQYF. The chain couples TRBV2 to TRBJ2-7, with D hard to call. The germline V and J ends were trimmed by 2 bases and 9 bases, with 8 bases remaining between them. The CDR3 length is 11 residues. Germline V CDR1 and CDR2: SNHLY, FYNNEI.

The DNA for the CDR3 is TGTGCCAGCAGTTCCCCTGGGGGTGAAGCTTTCTTT. Encoded protein: CASSSPGGEAFF. J is TRBJ1-1 and V is TRBV6-5; D is possibly TRBD1 (5 bases). Germline V CDR1 and CDR2: MNHEY, SVGAGI. V dropped 4 bases and J dropped 7 bases, with 10 bases sitting between them. This CDR3 is built from 12 residues.

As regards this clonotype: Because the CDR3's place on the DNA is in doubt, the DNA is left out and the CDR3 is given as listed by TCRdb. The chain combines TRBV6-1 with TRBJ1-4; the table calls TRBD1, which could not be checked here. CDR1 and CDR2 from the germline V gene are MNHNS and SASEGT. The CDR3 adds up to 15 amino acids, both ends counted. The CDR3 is CASIPGQGDEKLFFF.

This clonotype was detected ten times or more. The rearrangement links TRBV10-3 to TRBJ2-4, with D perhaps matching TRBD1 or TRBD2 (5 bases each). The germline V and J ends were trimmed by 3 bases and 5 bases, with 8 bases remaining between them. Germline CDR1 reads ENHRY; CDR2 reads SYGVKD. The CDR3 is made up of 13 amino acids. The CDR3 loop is CAISDGTENIQYF. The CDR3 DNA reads TGTGCCATCAGTGACGGGACCGAAAACATTCAGTACTTC.

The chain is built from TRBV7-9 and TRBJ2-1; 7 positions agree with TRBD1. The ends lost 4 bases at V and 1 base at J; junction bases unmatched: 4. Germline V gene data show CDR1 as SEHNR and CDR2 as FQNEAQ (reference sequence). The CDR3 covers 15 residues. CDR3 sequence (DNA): TGTGCCAGCAGCTATACAGGGGCATCCTACAATGAGCAGTTCTTC. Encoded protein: CASSYTGASYNEQFF.

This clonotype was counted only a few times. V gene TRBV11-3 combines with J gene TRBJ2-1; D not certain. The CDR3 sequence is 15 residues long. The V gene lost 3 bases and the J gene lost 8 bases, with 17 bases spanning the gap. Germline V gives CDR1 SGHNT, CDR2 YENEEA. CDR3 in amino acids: CASSLPPGEADEQFF. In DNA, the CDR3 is TGTGCCAGCAGCTTGCCCCCCGGCGAGGCCGATGAGCAGTTCTTC.

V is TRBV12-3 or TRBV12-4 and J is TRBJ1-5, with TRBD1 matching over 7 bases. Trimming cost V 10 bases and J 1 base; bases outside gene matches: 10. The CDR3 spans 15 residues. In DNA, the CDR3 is TGTGCCACCGGAGGGGGCCTGGCGAGCAATCAGCCCCAGCATTTT. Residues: CATGGGLASNQPQHF.

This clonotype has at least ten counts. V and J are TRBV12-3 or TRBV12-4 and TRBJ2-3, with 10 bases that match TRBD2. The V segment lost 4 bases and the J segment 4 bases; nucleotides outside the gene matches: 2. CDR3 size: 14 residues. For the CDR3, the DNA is TGTGCCAGCAGTTCAGCGGGAGGGGCAGATACGCAGTATTTT. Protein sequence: CASSSAGGADTQYF.

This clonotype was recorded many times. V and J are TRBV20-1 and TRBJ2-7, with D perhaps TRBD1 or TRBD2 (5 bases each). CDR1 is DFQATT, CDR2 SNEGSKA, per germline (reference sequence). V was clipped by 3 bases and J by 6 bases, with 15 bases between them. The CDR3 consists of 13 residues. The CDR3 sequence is CSARGTTTREQYF. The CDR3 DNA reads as TGCAGTGCTAGGGGGACCACAACCCGCGAGCAGTACTTC.

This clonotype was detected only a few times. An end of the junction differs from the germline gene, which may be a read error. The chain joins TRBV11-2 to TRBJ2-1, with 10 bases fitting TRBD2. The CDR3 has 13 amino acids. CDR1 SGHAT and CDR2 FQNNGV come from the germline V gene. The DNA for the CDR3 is TGTGCCAGCAGCTTAGGGGCTAGCGGGGGAACGCGGTTC. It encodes CASSLGASGGTRF.

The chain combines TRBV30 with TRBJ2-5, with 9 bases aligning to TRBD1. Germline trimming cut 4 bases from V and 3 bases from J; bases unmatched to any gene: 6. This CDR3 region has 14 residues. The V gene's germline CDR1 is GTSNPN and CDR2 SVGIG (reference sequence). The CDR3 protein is CAWTHTGGEETQYF. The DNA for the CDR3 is TGTGCCTGGACGCACACAGGGGGCGAAGAGACCCAGTACTTC.

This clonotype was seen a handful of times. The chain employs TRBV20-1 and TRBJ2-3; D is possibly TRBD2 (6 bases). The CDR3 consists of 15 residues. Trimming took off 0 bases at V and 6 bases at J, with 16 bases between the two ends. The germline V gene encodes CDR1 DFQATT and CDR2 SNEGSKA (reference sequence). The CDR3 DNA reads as TGCAGTGCTAGAGATTTAGGAGGGGTGAGGGATACGCAGTATTTT. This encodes CSARDLGGVRDTQYF.

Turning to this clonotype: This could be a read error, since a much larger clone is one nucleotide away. The CDR3 region is CANSLEGGPSYNEQFF. CDR3 sequence (DNA): TGTGCCAACAGTTTAGAGGGGGGGCCATCCTACAATGAGCAGTTCTTC. The chain has TRBV12-3 or TRBV12-4 and TRBJ2-1; the D gene is possibly TRBD2 (7 bases). The CDR3 totals 16 residues.

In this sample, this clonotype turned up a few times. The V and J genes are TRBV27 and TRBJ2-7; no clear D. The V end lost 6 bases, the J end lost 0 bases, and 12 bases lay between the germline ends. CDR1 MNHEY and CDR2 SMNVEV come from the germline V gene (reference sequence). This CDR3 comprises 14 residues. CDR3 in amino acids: CASRWSESSYEQYF. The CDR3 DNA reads TGTGCCAGCAGGTGGTCGGAGAGCTCCTACGAGCAGTACTTC.

As DNA, the CDR3 is TGTGCCAGCAGCGTAGAAAACTCCTACAATGAGCAGTTCTTC. It is translated as CASSVENSYNEQFF. The gene calls are TRBV9 and TRBJ2-1; no reliable D call. There are 14 residues in the CDR3. Trimming stripped 0 bases from V and 0 bases from J, with 4 bases between. Germline V gives CDR1 SGDLS, CDR2 YYNGEE.

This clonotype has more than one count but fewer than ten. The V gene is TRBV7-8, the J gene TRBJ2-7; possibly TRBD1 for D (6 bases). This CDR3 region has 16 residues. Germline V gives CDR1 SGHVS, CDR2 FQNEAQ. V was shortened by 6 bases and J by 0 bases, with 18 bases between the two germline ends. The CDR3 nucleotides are TGTGCCAGCAGACCTGGACGGGACACCCCCTCCTACGAGCAGTACTTC. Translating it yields CASRPGRDTPSYEQYF.

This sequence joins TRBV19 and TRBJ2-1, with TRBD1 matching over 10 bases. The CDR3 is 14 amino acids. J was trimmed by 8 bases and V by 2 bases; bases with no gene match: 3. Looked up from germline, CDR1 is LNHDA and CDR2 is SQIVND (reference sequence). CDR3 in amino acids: CASSIIGQGDEQFF. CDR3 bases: TGTGCCAGTAGTATAATCGGACAGGGGGATGAGCAGTTCTTC.

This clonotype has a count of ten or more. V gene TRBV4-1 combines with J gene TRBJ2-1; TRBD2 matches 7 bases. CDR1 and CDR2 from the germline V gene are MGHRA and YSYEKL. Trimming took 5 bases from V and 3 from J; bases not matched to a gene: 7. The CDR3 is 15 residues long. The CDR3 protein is CASSVREADYNEQFF. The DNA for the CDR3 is TGCGCCAGCAGCGTACGGGAGGCCGACTACAATGAGCAGTTCTTC.

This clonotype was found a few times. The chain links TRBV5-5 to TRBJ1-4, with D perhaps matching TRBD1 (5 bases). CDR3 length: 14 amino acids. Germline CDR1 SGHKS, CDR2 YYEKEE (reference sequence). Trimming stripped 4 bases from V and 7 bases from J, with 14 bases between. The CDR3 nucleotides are TGTGCCAGCAGCCCCGGACGGGGGTTTGAAAAACTGTTTTTT. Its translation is CASSPGRGFEKLFF.

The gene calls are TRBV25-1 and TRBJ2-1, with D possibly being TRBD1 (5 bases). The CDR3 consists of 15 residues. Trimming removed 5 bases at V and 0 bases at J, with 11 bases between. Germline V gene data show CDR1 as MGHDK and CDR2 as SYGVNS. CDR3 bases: TGTGCCAGCAGTATAGGGGAACGCTCCTACAATGAGCAGTTCTTC. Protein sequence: CASSIGERSYNEQFF. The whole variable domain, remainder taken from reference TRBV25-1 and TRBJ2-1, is EADIYQTPRYLVIGTGKKITLECSQTMGHDKMYWYQQDPGMELHLIHYSYGVNSTEKGDLSSESTVSRIRTEHFPLTLESARPSHTSQYLCASSIGERSYNEQFFGPGTRLTVL.

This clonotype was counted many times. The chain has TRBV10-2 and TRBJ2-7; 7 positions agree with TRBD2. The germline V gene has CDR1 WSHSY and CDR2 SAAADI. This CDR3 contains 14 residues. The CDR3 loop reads CAAAGRSPSYEQYF. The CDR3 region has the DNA TGCGCAGCTGCCGGGAGGTCTCCCTCCTACGAGCAGTACTTC.

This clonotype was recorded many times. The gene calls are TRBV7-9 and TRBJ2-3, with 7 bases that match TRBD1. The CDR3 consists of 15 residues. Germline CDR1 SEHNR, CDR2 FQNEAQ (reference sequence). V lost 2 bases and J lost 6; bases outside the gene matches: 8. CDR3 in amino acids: CASSLRDSFSDTQYF. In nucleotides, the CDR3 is TGTGCCAGCAGCTTAAGGGACAGCTTTAGTGATACGCAGTATTTT.

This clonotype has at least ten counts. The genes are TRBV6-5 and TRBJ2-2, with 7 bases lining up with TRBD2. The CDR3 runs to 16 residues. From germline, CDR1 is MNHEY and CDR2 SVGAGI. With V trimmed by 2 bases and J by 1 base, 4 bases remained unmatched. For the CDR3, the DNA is TGTGCCAGCAGTTACGGGAGGGAGATGAACACCGGGGAGCTGTTTTTT. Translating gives CASSYGREMNTGELFF.

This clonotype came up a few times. CDR3 loop: CASSLVSYGTDYEQYF. DNA for the CDR3: TGTGCCAGCAGTCTGGTGTCCTACGGGACAGACTACGAGCAGTACTTC. The chain joins TRBV6-1 to TRBJ2-7, with 7 bases fitting TRBD1. The CDR3 is 16 residues long. The V gene's germline CDR1 is MNHNS and CDR2 SASEGT. V shed 5 bases, J shed 3 bases, and the junction held 13 bases outside the gene matches.

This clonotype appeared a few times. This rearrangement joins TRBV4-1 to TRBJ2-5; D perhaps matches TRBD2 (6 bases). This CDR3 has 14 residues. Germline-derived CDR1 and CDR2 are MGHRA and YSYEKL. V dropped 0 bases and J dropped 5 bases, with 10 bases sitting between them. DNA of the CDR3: TGCGCCAGCAGCCAAGAGCGGGACGGGGAGACCCAGTACTTC. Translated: CASSQERDGETQYF.